This T cell receptor (beta chain) was recorded in a study of blood T cell repertoires in COVID-19. The repertoire was sequenced with immunoSEQ multiplex PCR; TCRdb's copy has only in-frame clones and lacks some. The profile shows about 250,000 clones, roughly 89% of them singletons. Input material: peripheral blood. This clonotype was sampled from a woman in her fifties or sixties with COVID-19, enrolled during active disease.

The CDR3 DNA is TGCGCCAGCAGCCAAGAGGGGCCCAGAGCTGGAAACACCATATATTTT. Translation gives CASSQEGPRAGNTIYF. The chain employs TRBV4-3 and TRBJ1-3, with D possibly being TRBD1 (5 bases). Per germline, CDR1 LGHNA and CDR2 YSLEER. The ends were cut back, 0 bases at V and 2 bases at J, with 11 bases in the middle. The CDR3 covers 16 residues.